This T cell receptor (beta chain) was recovered during a study of PD-L1 blockade in urothelial cancer. Study overall: Every 3 weeks, patients received intravenous atezolizumab 1,200 mg, beginning 2014. Blood drawn 3 weeks (second dose) and 6 weeks after treatment start was analyzed. Prior exposure to chemotherapy in patients amounted to 0 to 3 regimens received.

Specified time point: pretreatment peripheral blood. Samples spanned pretreatment and treatment, with 1 to 8 time points per patient. The method was immunoSEQ multiplex PCR; TCRdb's version includes in-frame clones alone and lacks a portion of them. The sample carries roughly 54,000 clones, around nine tenths recorded once. V was pared by 2 bases and J by 2 bases, with 21 bases between. CDR3 length: 18 amino acids. CDR1 and CDR2 (germline): SGHNT, YYREEE (reference sequence). Material: PBMCs, obtained around atezolizumab (anti-PD-L1) treatment. This chain uses TRBV5-4 with TRBJ2-3; D is unclear. The sequence was collected from a woman aged 60-70 years with urothelial cancer. The CDR3 spells CASSFQPGLVPSTDTQYF. The CDR3 nucleotides read TGTGCCAGCAGCTTTCAGCCAGGTCTCGTACCTTCCACAGATACGCAGTATTTT.